This passage covers 31 T cell receptor beta chains from one sample sequenced in a study of CD8+CD57+ T cells in acquired aplastic anemia. Profiling of TCR beta VDJ combinations and CDR3 sequences used genomic DNA as template. MiXCR, applied by TCRdb to the reads, yields one record per CDR3 protein. The sample has about 190,000 distinct CDR3 sequences, less than 65% seen once. The sequenced sample consisted of sorted CD4+, CD8+, or CD8+CD57+ T cells (not recorded which) from PBMCs. These TCRs come from a human donor in good health, serving as a control.

This clonotype was recorded a few times. The CDR3 bases are TGTGCCAGCAGTTACGCCGTCGTGCAACCTGGAAACACCATATATTTT. Protein product: CASSYAVVQPGNTIYF. This chain connects TRBV6-5 to TRBJ1-3; D is unresolved. The CDR3 sequence is 16 residues long. Looked up from germline, CDR1 is MNHEY and CDR2 is SVGAGI. Trimming took off 2 bases at V and 2 bases at J, with 13 bases between the two ends.

About this clonotype itself: This may arise from a read error, as a much more abundant clone is one base away. The V and J genes are TRBV25-1 and TRBJ2-7; D remains unclear. This CDR3 is built from 16 residues. The V gene's germline CDR1 is MGHDK and CDR2 SYGVNS. The CDR3 DNA is TGTGCCAGCAGCCAGGTAGGGCGTCGGGCTACTCACGAGCAGCACTTC. This gives the protein CASSQVGRRATHEQHF.

This clonotype was seen repeatedly, ten times or more. The chain recombines TRBV19 with TRBJ1-6; D is perhaps TRBD1 (6 bases). The germline gives CDR1 LNHDA, CDR2 SQIVND (reference sequence). This CDR3 comprises 15 residues. Trimming stripped 6 bases from V and 10 bases from J, with 19 bases between. CDR3 bases: TGTGCCAGTAGCCCAGGGACATCGGGGAGGTCACCCCTCCACTTT. Its protein product is CASSPGTSGRSPLHF. Variable domain in full (rest from reference TRBV19 and TRBJ1-6): DGGITQSPKYLFRKEGQNVTLSCEQNLNHDAMYWYRQDPGQGLRLIYYSQIVNDFQKGDIAEGYSVSREKKESFPLTVTSAQKNPTAFYLCASSPGTSGRSPLHFGNGTRLTVT.

The V call is TRBV20-1, the J call TRBJ2-3; 13 nucleotides line up with TRBD2. The CDR3 consists of 13 residues. The trim removed 6 bases at V and 4 bases at J, leaving 1 base unmatched. Germline CDR1 and CDR2: DFQATT and SNEGSKA (reference sequence). The CDR3 loop is CSAGLAGADTQYF. The CDR3, as DNA: TGCAGTGCCGGACTAGCGGGGGCAGATACGCAGTATTTT.

Ten or more counts support this clonotype. The V call is TRBV20-1, the J call TRBJ1-1; a weak D match, TRBD1 (6 bases). Looked up from germline, CDR1 is DFQATT and CDR2 is SNEGSKA (reference sequence). This CDR3 region has 16 residues. V lost 0 bases and J 0 bases, leaving 14 bases between the germline ends. CDR3 loop: CSARDPNRALNTEAFF. The CDR3 DNA follows: TGCAGTGCTAGAGACCCAAACAGGGCATTGAACACTGAAGCTTTCTTT.

This clonotype was seen ten or more times. The rearrangement uses TRBV30 and TRBJ1-1; D is uncertain. The V gene's germline CDR1 is GTSNPN and CDR2 SVGIG (reference sequence). The CDR3 covers 13 residues. V was trimmed by 0 bases and J by 0 bases, leaving 5 bases between them. The CDR3, as DNA: TGTGCCTGGAGTGTACACATGAACACTGAAGCTTTCTTT. This translates into CAWSVHMNTEAFF.

The chain joins TRBV7-9 to TRBJ2-1; D is uncertain. The CDR3 has 14 amino acids. CDR1 and CDR2 (germline): SEHNR, FQNEAQ (reference sequence). Trimming pared 4 bases from V and 0 bases from J, leaving 7 bases between. The CDR3 DNA sequence: TGTGCCAGCAGCTACGTAAGCTCCTACAATGAGCAGTTCTTC. This sequence encodes CASSYVSSYNEQFF.

The chain combines TRBV7-2 with TRBJ2-3, with D tentatively TRBD2 (7 bases). CDR3 length equals 16 residues. Per germline, CDR1 SGHTA and CDR2 FQGNSA. Trimming stripped 6 bases from V and 1 base from J, with 17 bases between. The CDR3 spells CASRVGGGGGTDTQYF. CDR3 DNA: TGTGCCAGCAGGGTAGGGGGGGGGGGGGGCACAGATACGCAGTATTTT. The variable domain in full, completed from reference TRBV7-2 and TRBJ2-3, reads GAGVSQSPSNKVTEKGKDVELRCDPISGHTALYWYRQSLGQGLEFLIYFQGNSAPDKSGLPSDRFSAERTGGSVSTLTIQRTQQEDSAVYLCASRVGGGGGTDTQYFGPGTRLTVL.

The J gene is TRBJ1-4, the V gene TRBV7-6, with a possible D match to TRBD1 (5 bases). Trimming cost V 4 bases and J 8 bases, with 11 bases left between them. This CDR3 is 13 amino acids long. Germline V gives CDR1 SGHVS, CDR2 FNYEAQ. CDR3 coding DNA: TGTGCCAGCAGCTCCCAGGGTGGAGAAAAACTGTTTTTT. Residues: CASSSQGGEKLFF. Complete variable domain (other parts from reference TRBV7-6 and TRBJ1-4): GAGVSQSPRYKVTKRGQDVALRCDPISGHVSLYWYRQALGQGPEFLTYFNYEAQQDKSGLPNDRFSAERPEGSISTLTIQRTEQRDSAMYRCASSSQGGEKLFFGSGTQLSVL.

This clonotype was counted many times. The rearrangement uses TRBV6-5 and TRBJ2-5; D is possibly TRBD1 or TRBD2 (5 bases each). The germline V gene encodes CDR1 MNHEY and CDR2 SVGAGI. The V end was cut by 0 bases, the J end by 1 base, with 9 bases between. The CDR3 has 15 residues. CDR3: CASSYSGRLQETQYF. The CDR3 nucleotides are TGTGCCAGCAGTTACTCGGGACGGCTCCAAGAGACCCAGTACTTC.

This clonotype was seen ten or more times. The chain couples TRBV4-3 to TRBJ2-6; possibly TRBD1 for D (6 bases). The germline V and J ends were trimmed by 0 bases and 2 bases, with 14 bases remaining between them. Germline V lookup: CDR1 LGHNA, CDR2 YSLEER. This CDR3 has 18 amino acids. For the CDR3, the DNA is TGCGCCAGCAGCCAAGACTATTTGTCAGGGGCTGGGGCCAACGTCCTGACTTTC. Encoded protein: CASSQDYLSGAGANVLTF.

This clonotype was picked up many times. V usage is TRBV4-3 and J usage is TRBJ1-1, with D uncertain. Germline lookup yields CDR1 LGHNA and CDR2 YSLEER. The CDR3 has 15 amino acids. The germline V and J ends were trimmed by 0 bases and 5 bases, with 13 bases remaining between them. CDR3 region: CASSQEEQSWTEAFF. The CDR3 DNA is TGCGCCAGCAGCCAAGAGGAACAGTCATGGACTGAAGCTTTCTTT.

This clonotype was picked up one time. The chain employs TRBV7-6 and TRBJ1-4, with D maybe TRBD1 (5 bases). CDR3 length equals 16 residues. Trimming removed 7 bases at V and 6 bases at J, with 21 bases between. Germline lookup yields CDR1 SGHVS and CDR2 FNYEAQ. CDR3 nucleotides: TGTGCCAGCACCCTTTCGTGGGGACCCAGGGATGAAAAACTGTTTTTT. The encoded protein is CASTLSWGPRDEKLFF.

V is TRBV7-2 and J is TRBJ1-3; possible D gene TRBD1, 6 bases. Germline values: CDR1 SGHTA, CDR2 FQGNSA. V was clipped by 3 bases and J by 1 base, with 10 bases between them. The CDR3 is 15 residues long. The CDR3 loop is CASSLATGSGNTIYF. The CDR3 DNA sequence: TGTGCCAGCAGCTTGGCAACAGGGTCTGGAAACACCATATATTTT.

This clonotype was found many times. V gene TRBV19 combines with J gene TRBJ2-3; 7 bases line up with TRBD1. After removal of 4 bases from V and 3 bases from J, the junction contained 13 bases not matched to a gene. This CDR3 is 17 amino acids long. Germline CDR1 reads LNHDA; CDR2 reads SQIVND (reference sequence). In nucleotides, the CDR3 is TGTGCCAGTAGTACTCCTACGACAGGGAAAGGGACAGATACGCAGTATTTT. This sequence encodes CASSTPTTGKGTDTQYF.

This clonotype was seen only a few times. The V call is TRBV6-5, the J call TRBJ1-4; D gene unclear. Per germline, CDR1 MNHEY and CDR2 SVGAGI. With 6 bases removed from V and 4 bases from J, the gap between germline ends came to 18 bases. This CDR3 spans 16 amino acids. CDR3 loop: CASRPRAGPVNEKLFF. The CDR3 region has the DNA TGTGCCAGCAGACCCCGTGCGGGTCCCGTTAATGAAAAACTGTTTTTT.

The chain links TRBV7-3 to TRBJ1-2; TRBD1 agrees at 7 bases. CDR1 and CDR2 (germline): SGHTA, FQGTGA. This CDR3 spans 15 amino acids. V dropped 2 bases and J dropped 4; count of bases not matched to a gene: 7. CDR3 sequence: CASSLLRGPSYGYTF. The CDR3 DNA reads TGTGCCAGCAGCTTACTGAGGGGGCCGTCCTATGGCTACACCTTC.

The V and J genes are TRBV19 and TRBJ1-5; a weak D match, TRBD1 (5 bases). Germline V gene data show CDR1 as LNHDA and CDR2 as SQIVND (reference sequence). This CDR3 spans 16 amino acids. V shed 3 bases and J shed 0 bases, with 12 bases lying between them. The CDR3 spells CASSIRGADSNQPQHF. CDR3 nucleotides: TGTGCCAGTAGTATTAGGGGCGCAGATAGCAATCAGCCCCAGCATTTT.

V usage is TRBV7-9 and J usage is TRBJ2-7; no firm D call. The V end was cut by 3 bases, the J end by 7 bases, with 7 bases between. CDR1 and CDR2 (germline): SEHNR, FQNEAQ (reference sequence). CDR3 size: 11 residues. The CDR3 reads CASSLYSEQYV. The CDR3 DNA is TGTGCCAGCAGCTTGTATTCTGAGCAGTACGTC.

Many counts were recorded for this clonotype. The chain joins TRBV5-1 to TRBJ1-4; TRBD1 matches 7 bases. Germline lookup yields CDR1 SGHRS and CDR2 YFSETQ. The CDR3 has 15 amino acids. V lost 4 bases and J lost 0; bases outside the gene matches: 3. CDR3 loop: CASSRQGATNEKLFF. DNA of the CDR3: TGCGCCAGCAGCCGACAGGGAGCAACTAATGAAAAACTGTTTTTT.

This clonotype was seen more than once but under ten times. The CDR3: CASSLGTGTSGAKNIQYF. The CDR3 DNA is TGTGCCAGCAGCTTAGGGACCGGGACTAGCGGAGCCAAAAACATTCAGTACTTC. This chain links TRBV13 with TRBJ2-4; 11 bases fit TRBD2. V was clipped by 0 bases and J by 0 bases; unmatched bases: 4. CDR1 is PRHDT, CDR2 FYEKMQ, per germline (reference sequence). This CDR3 is 18 amino acids long.

The chain couples TRBV7-3 to TRBJ1-3, with D perhaps TRBD1 (6 bases). V was shortened by 2 bases and J by 2 bases, with 13 bases between the two germline ends. This CDR3 is 16 amino acids long. Germline V gene data show CDR1 as SGHTA and CDR2 as FQGTGA. The CDR3 DNA sequence: TGTGCCAGCAGCTTAGTTCTGGGGGGGCCTGGAAACACCATATATTTT. Translated: CASSLVLGGPGNTIYF.

The rearrangement links TRBV6-6 to TRBJ2-3; no reliable D call. The CDR3 spans 12 residues. V was cut by 2 bases and J by 6 bases, with 6 bases left in between. Germline-derived CDR1 and CDR2 are MNHNY and SVGAGI (reference sequence). Written as DNA, the CDR3 is TGTGCCAGCAGTTACGGGCCGGATACGCAGTATTTT. Protein sequence: CASSYGPDTQYF.

Worth noting for this clonotype: This may be a read error, as it is one base from a much larger clone. V gene TRBV5-4 combines with J gene TRBJ2-5, with D perhaps TRBD2 (6 bases). Looked up from germline, CDR1 is SGHNT and CDR2 is YYREEE (reference sequence). The CDR3 is made up of 13 amino acids. The CDR3 loop is CAGSRDYQETQYF. The CDR3 bases are TGTGCCGGCAGCAGGGACTACCAAGAGACCCAGTACTTC.

This clonotype has a count of ten or more. V gene TRBV20-1 combines with J gene TRBJ1-1, with unresolved D. Trimming cost V 6 bases and J 7 bases, with 15 bases left between them. Germline V gene data show CDR1 as DFQATT and CDR2 as SNEGSKA (reference sequence). The CDR3 loop spans 12 amino acids. In DNA form, the CDR3 reads TGCAGTGCCCTCAGACCCGAGATTGAAGCTTTCTTT. It specifies CSALRPEIEAFF.

The chain has TRBV7-8 and TRBJ2-3; 12 nucleotides match TRBD2. This CDR3 is built from 17 residues. In germline, CDR1 is SGHVS, CDR2 FQNEAQ. V lost 6 bases to trimming and J lost 4 bases; unmatched junction nucleotides: 11. The CDR3 here is CASSLPSSGGASDTQYF. The CDR3 DNA sequence: TGTGCCAGCAGTCTTCCGTCTAGCGGGGGGGCGTCAGATACGCAGTATTTT.

About this clonotype: With a much larger clone just one base away, this may be a read error. This sequence joins TRBV28 and TRBJ2-7; D remains unclear. The germline V gene has CDR1 MDHEN and CDR2 SYDVKM. The CDR3 has 14 residues. V was pared by 5 bases and J by 3 bases, with 14 bases between. The CDR3, as DNA: TGTGCCAGCAGTCCCTTGGCAGGTTACTACGAGCAGTACTTC. This gives the protein CASSPLAGYYEQYF.

The gene calls are TRBV20-1 and TRBJ1-2; 8 bases align to TRBD1. The CDR3 extends over 15 amino acids. V lost 6 bases and J lost 6; bases outside the gene matches: 15. Germline CDR1 DFQATT, CDR2 SNEGSKA (reference sequence). CDR3 in amino acids: CSAQGTGTGLDGYTF. The CDR3 nucleotides are TGCAGTGCCCAAGGGACGGGGACAGGCCTAGATGGCTACACCTTC.

A remark on this clonotype: At one of its ends the junction is not consistent with the germline gene, which may arise from a read error. V and J are TRBV7-7 and TRBJ2-5; D gene ambiguous. The CDR3 spans 12 residues. Germline V gives CDR1 SSHAT, CDR2 FNYEAQ (reference sequence). The DNA for the CDR3 is TGTGCTAGCAGCTTAGGAGTTCAGAACCAGTACTTC. The encoded protein is CASSLGVQNQYF.

The chain employs TRBV10-3 and TRBJ1-5; tentative D call: TRBD1 (5 bases). The length of the CDR3 is 14 residues. Per the germline V gene, CDR1 is ENHRY and CDR2 is SYGVKD. The V end was cut by 10 bases, the J end by 2 bases, with 15 bases between. Written as DNA, the CDR3 is TGTGCCAGCGGGGGGGTCAATGGCAATCAGCCCCAGCATTTT. As protein: CASGGVNGNQPQHF.

The rearrangement joins TRBV20-1 to TRBJ1-1; D uncertain. The CDR3 runs 13 residues. Per germline, CDR1 DFQATT and CDR2 SNEGSKA (reference sequence). V was pared by 2 bases and J by 5 bases, with 12 bases between. CDR3 nucleotides: TGCAGTGCTAGACCGCAGGCAAGGACTGAAGCTTTCTTT. Amino acid sequence: CSARPQARTEAFF.